The rows below give T cell receptor beta chains drawn from one sample of a study of low-dose radiotherapy and immunotherapy resistance in tumors. MiXCR, applied by TCRdb to the reads, yields one record per CDR3 protein. The table shows under 90,000 distinct CDR3 sequences, with 18% occurring only once. The sample was PBMCs, taken before treatment. The receptor source for this set is a male donor with prostate cancer. CDR3s include the opening cysteine and the closing phenylalanine or tryptophan. Each record gives: clone size, D gene, J gene, V gene, CDR3 protein, CDR3 DNA. D genes are given only for firm matches. The size field is filled for only some rows; it gives once, few, many or a size class.

clone size: few
D gene: NA
J gene: TRBJ2-7
V gene: TRBV4-3
CDR3 protein: CASSQAVAARSGQYF
CDR3 DNA: TGCGCCAGCAGCCAAGCCGTCGCAGCCCGCTCGGGGCAGTACTTC

clone size: many
D gene: TRBD1
J gene: TRBJ2-7
V gene: TRBV14
CDR3 protein: CASSPDRGYEQYF
CDR3 DNA: TGTGCCAGCAGCCCGGACAGGGGCTACGAGCAGTACTTC

clone size: NA
D gene: NA
J gene: TRBJ2-7
V gene: TRBV5-6
CDR3 protein: CASSFPVSGSYEQYF
CDR3 DNA: TGTGCCAGCAGCTTTCCAGTATCAGGGAGCTACGAGCAGTACTTC

clone size: NA
D gene: NA
J gene: TRBJ1-2
V gene: TRBV7-9
CDR3 protein: CASSLEGEHTF
CDR3 DNA: TGTGCCAGCAGCTTAGAAGGGGAACACACCTTC

clone size: many
D gene: NA
J gene: TRBJ2-5
V gene: TRBV2
CDR3 protein: CASIWATEETQYF
CDR3 DNA: TGTGCCAGCATCTGGGCAACCGAAGAGACCCAGTACTTC

clone size: many
D gene: NA
J gene: TRBJ2-1
V gene: TRBV2
CDR3 protein: CASSVIGGYNEQFF
CDR3 DNA: TGTGCCAGCAGTGTAATAGGAGGATACAATGAGCAGTTCTTC

clone size: many
D gene: TRBD2
J gene: TRBJ2-1
V gene: TRBV7-2
CDR3 protein: CASSLSGGAYNEQFF
CDR3 DNA: TGTGCCAGCAGCCTTAGCGGGGGGGCCTACAATGAGCAGTTCTTC

clone size: many
D gene: TRBD2
J gene: TRBJ2-1
V gene: TRBV7-6
CDR3 protein: CASSLPSGFDNEQFF
CDR3 DNA: TGTGCCAGCAGCTTACCTAGCGGGTTTGACAATGAGCAGTTCTTC

clone size: many
D gene: NA
J gene: TRBJ2-3
V gene: TRBV5-1
CDR3 protein: CASSKGPVTDTQYF
CDR3 DNA: TGCGCCAGCAGCAAGGGTCCCGTCACAGATACGCAGTATTTT

clone size: many
D gene: NA
J gene: TRBJ2-3
V gene: TRBV18
CDR3 protein: CASSPLAVQGWTDTQYF
CDR3 DNA: TGTGCCAGCTCCCCACTGGCGGTCCAGGGGTGGACAGATACGCAGTATTTT

clone size: NA
D gene: TRBD1
J gene: TRBJ2-7
V gene: TRBV18
CDR3 protein: CASSPLGQGGIGYEQYF
CDR3 DNA: TGTGCCAGCTCACCACTCGGACAGGGGGGGATCGGCTACGAGCAGTACTTC

clone size: many
D gene: TRBD1
J gene: TRBJ1-6
V gene: TRBV4-1
CDR3 protein: CASSQAGTGTSPLHF
CDR3 DNA: TGCGCCAGCAGCCAGGCCGGGACAGGGACTTCACCCCTCCACTTT

clone size: many
D gene: NA
J gene: TRBJ2-5
V gene: TRBV20-1
CDR3 protein: CSARGEETQYF
CDR3 DNA: TGCAGTGCTAGAGGGGAGGAGACCCAGTACTTC

clone size: few
D gene: NA
J gene: TRBJ1-4
V gene: TRBV6-5
CDR3 protein: CASSQGSGAGEKLFF
CDR3 DNA: TGTGCCAGCAGTCAAGGGTCTGGGGCAGGTGAAAAACTGTTTTTT

clone size: many
D gene: NA
J gene: TRBJ2-7
V gene: TRBV6-2/TRBV6-3
CDR3 protein: CASAQGYEQYF
CDR3 DNA: TGTGCCAGCGCCCAGGGCTACGAGCAGTACTTC

clone size: many
D gene: NA
J gene: TRBJ2-7
V gene: TRBV4-1
CDR3 protein: CASSRGGVEVGEQYF
CDR3 DNA: TGCGCCAGCAGCCGCGGAGGGGTGGAGGTTGGCGAGCAGTACTTC

clone size: many
D gene: NA
J gene: TRBJ2-7
V gene: TRBV5-6
CDR3 protein: CASSLVGRRRYEQYF
CDR3 DNA: TGTGCCAGCAGCTTGGTCGGCAGGCGTCGGTACGAGCAGTACTTC

clone size: many
D gene: NA
J gene: TRBJ2-5
V gene: TRBV4-1
CDR3 protein: CASSPLPTGQETQYF
CDR3 DNA: TGCGCCAGCAGCCCCCTCCCGACAGGACAAGAGACCCAGTACTTC

clone size: many
D gene: TRBD2
J gene: TRBJ2-7
V gene: TRBV20-1
CDR3 protein: CSARGGGRDQYEQYF
CDR3 DNA: TGCAGTGCTAGAGGGGGAGGGCGGGACCAATACGAGCAGTACTTC

clone size: many
D gene: NA
J gene: TRBJ2-7
V gene: TRBV30
CDR3 protein: CAWTVGWGSYEQYF
CDR3 DNA: TGTGCCTGGACTGTAGGGTGGGGGAGCTACGAGCAGTACTTC

clone size: once
D gene: NA
J gene: TRBJ1-2
V gene: TRBV7-2
CDR3 protein: CASSRTGTSYGYTF
CDR3 DNA: TGTGCCAGCAGCCGTACCGGGACATCCTATGGCTACACCTTC

clone size: NA
D gene: NA
J gene: TRBJ2-1
V gene: TRBV28
CDR3 protein: CASSFGSSYNEQFF
CDR3 DNA: TGTGCCAGCAGTTTCGGCAGCTCCTACAATGAGCAGTTCTTC

clone size: many
D gene: NA
J gene: TRBJ2-5
V gene: TRBV11-2
CDR3 protein: CASSLVQGTNQETQYF
CDR3 DNA: TGTGCCAGCAGCTTAGTGCAGGGGACAAACCAAGAGACCCAGTACTTC

clone size: NA
D gene: NA
J gene: TRBJ2-5
V gene: TRBV28
CDR3 protein: CASSLLTREQETQYF
CDR3 DNA: TGTGCCAGCAGTTTATTAACCCGGGAGCAAGAGACCCAGTACTTC

clone size: many
D gene: NA
J gene: TRBJ2-7
V gene: TRBV29-1
CDR3 protein: CSVEGPFYEQYF
CDR3 DNA: TGCAGCGTTGAGGGACCGTTCTACGAGCAGTACTTC

clone size: many
D gene: NA
J gene: TRBJ2-6
V gene: TRBV11-1
CDR3 protein: CASSSVTRRSGANVLTF
CDR3 DNA: TGTGCCAGCAGCTCGGTGACGAGGAGGTCTGGGGCCAACGTCCTGACTTTC

clone size: many
D gene: NA
J gene: TRBJ2-3
V gene: TRBV2
CDR3 protein: CASKSDSYTDTQYF
CDR3 DNA: TGTGCCAGCAAATCAGACAGTTACACAGATACGCAGTATTTT

clone size: NA
D gene: NA
J gene: TRBJ1-2
V gene: TRBV9
CDR3 protein: CASSVVPGADYGYTF
CDR3 DNA: TGTGCCAGCAGCGTAGTCCCGGGGGCGGACTATGGCTACACCTTC

clone size: many
D gene: TRBD2
J gene: TRBJ2-7
V gene: TRBV3-1
CDR3 protein: CASSQEVAGSYEQYF
CDR3 DNA: TGTGCCAGCAGCCAAGAGGTAGCGGGGTCCTACGAGCAGTACTTC

clone size: NA
D gene: NA
J gene: TRBJ2-1
V gene: TRBV5-1
CDR3 protein: CASSLVLMGNEQFF
CDR3 DNA: TGCGCCAGCAGCTTGGTACTAATGGGGAATGAGCAGTTCTTC

clone size: many
D gene: TRBD2
J gene: TRBJ2-3
V gene: TRBV4-1
CDR3 protein: CASSQGSGDDTQYF
CDR3 DNA: TGCGCCAGCAGCCAAGGTAGCGGGGACGATACGCAGTATTTT

clone size: many
D gene: TRBD1
J gene: TRBJ1-5
V gene: TRBV6-2/TRBV6-3
CDR3 protein: CASSKNPGWDRESNQPQHF
CDR3 DNA: TGTGCCAGCAGTAAGAACCCTGGGTGGGACAGGGAAAGCAATCAGCCCCAGCATTTT

clone size: NA
D gene: NA
J gene: TRBJ2-7
V gene: TRBV2
CDR3 protein: CASSEGQIYEQYF
CDR3 DNA: TGTGCCAGCAGTGAAGGACAGATCTACGAGCAGTACTTC

clone size: many
D gene: TRBD2
J gene: TRBJ2-3
V gene: TRBV7-2
CDR3 protein: CASSSTPAGGPHTQYF
CDR3 DNA: TGTGCCAGCAGCTCCACCCCAGCGGGGGGGCCGCATACGCAGTATTTT

clone size: many
D gene: TRBD1
J gene: TRBJ1-4
V gene: TRBV7-9
CDR3 protein: CASSWGQGPFLGEKLFF
CDR3 DNA: TGTGCCAGCAGCTGGGGACAGGGGCCCTTTCTTGGGGAAAAACTGTTTTTT

clone size: many
D gene: TRBD2
J gene: TRBJ2-3
V gene: TRBV27
CDR3 protein: CASSGGGGVSTDTQYF
CDR3 DNA: TGTGCCAGCAGCGGGGGCGGGGGGGTTAGCACAGATACGCAGTATTTT

clone size: NA
D gene: NA
J gene: TRBJ2-3
V gene: TRBV6-2/TRBV6-3
CDR3 protein: CASSAVGGTDTQYF
CDR3 DNA: TGTGCCAGCAGTGCGGTGGGGGGCACAGATACGCAGTATTTT

clone size: many
D gene: NA
J gene: TRBJ1-1
V gene: TRBV3-1
CDR3 protein: CASSQSGNTEAFF
CDR3 DNA: TGTGCCAGCAGCCAATCGGGGAACACTGAAGCTTTCTTT

clone size: NA
D gene: NA
J gene: TRBJ1-5
V gene: TRBV10-3
CDR3 protein: CAISESRGQTAGQPQHF
CDR3 DNA: TGTGCCATCAGTGAGTCCAGGGGCCAAACGGCGGGGCAGCCCCAGCATTTT

clone size: NA
D gene: NA
J gene: TRBJ2-2
V gene: TRBV6-1
CDR3 protein: CASTVPSPGIGNTGELFFF
CDR3 DNA: NA

clone size: many
D gene: TRBD1
J gene: TRBJ2-2
V gene: TRBV3-1
CDR3 protein: CASNGQGGTGELFF
CDR3 DNA: TGTGCCAGCAACGGACAGGGAGGAACCGGGGAGCTGTTTTTT

clone size: NA
D gene: NA
J gene: TRBJ2-7
V gene: TRBV5-4
CDR3 protein: CASSYTGTIPGEQYF
CDR3 DNA: TGTGCCAGCAGCTACACCGGGACAATCCCGGGGGAGCAGTACTTC

clone size: many
D gene: NA
J gene: TRBJ2-3
V gene: TRBV2
CDR3 protein: CASSAVTDTQYF
CDR3 DNA: TGTGCCAGTAGCGCCGTCACAGATACGCAGTATTTT

clone size: many
D gene: NA
J gene: TRBJ2-3
V gene: TRBV2
CDR3 protein: CASSPGTDTQYF
CDR3 DNA: TGTGCCAGCAGCCCAGGTACAGATACGCAGTATTTT

clone size: few
D gene: TRBD2
J gene: TRBJ2-2
V gene: TRBV27
CDR3 protein: CASSFLTSGGGGGELFF
CDR3 DNA: TGTGCCAGCAGTTTTCTGACTAGCGGGGGAGGGGGCGGGGAGCTGTTTTTT